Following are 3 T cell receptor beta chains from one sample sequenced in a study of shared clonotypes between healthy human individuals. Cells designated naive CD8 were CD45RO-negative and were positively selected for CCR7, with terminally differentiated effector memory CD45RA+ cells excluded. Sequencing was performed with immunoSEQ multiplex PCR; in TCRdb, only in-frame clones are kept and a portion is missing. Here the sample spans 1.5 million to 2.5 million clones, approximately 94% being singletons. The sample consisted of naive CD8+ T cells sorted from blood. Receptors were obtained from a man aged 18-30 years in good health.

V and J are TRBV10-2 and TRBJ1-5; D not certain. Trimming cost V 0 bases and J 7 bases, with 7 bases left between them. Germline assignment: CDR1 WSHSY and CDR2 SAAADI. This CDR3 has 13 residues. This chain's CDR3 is CASSESGFQPQHF. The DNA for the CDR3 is TGCGCCAGCAGTGAGTCTGGGTTCCAGCCCCAGCATTTT.

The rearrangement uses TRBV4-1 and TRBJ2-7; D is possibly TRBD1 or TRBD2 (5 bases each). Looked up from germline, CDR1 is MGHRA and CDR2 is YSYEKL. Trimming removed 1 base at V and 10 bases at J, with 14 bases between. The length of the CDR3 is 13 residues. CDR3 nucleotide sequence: TGCGCCAGCAGCCAAGTCGCAGGGACGGAACAGTACTTC. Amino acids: CASSQVAGTEQYF.

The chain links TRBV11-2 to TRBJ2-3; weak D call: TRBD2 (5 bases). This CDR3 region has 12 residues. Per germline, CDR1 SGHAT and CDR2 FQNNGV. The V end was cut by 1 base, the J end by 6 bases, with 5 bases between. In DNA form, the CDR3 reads TGTGCCAGCAGCTTAGCGGGGGATACGCAGTATTTT. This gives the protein CASSLAGDTQYF.